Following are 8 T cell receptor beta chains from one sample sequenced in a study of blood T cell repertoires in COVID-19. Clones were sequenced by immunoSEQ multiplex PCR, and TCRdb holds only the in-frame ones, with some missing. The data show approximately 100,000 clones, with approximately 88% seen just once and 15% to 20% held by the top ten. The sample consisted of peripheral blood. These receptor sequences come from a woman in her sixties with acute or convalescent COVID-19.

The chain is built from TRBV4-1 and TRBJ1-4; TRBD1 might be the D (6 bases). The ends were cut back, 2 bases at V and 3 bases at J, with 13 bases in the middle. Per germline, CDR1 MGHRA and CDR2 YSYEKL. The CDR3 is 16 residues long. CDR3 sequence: CASSQLYRAANEKLFF. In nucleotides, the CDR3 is TGCGCCAGCAGCCAACTGTACAGGGCTGCTAATGAAAAACTGTTTTTT.

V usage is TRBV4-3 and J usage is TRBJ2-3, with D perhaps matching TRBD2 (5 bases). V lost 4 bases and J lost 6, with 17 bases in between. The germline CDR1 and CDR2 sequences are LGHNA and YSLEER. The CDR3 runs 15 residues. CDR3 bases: TGCGCCAGCAGCCGGGAGACACGCTACTCTGATACGCAGTATTTT. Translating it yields CASSRETRYSDTQYF.

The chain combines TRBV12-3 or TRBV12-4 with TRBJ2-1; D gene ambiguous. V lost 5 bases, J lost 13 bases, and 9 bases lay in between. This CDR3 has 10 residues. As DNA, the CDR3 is TGTGCCAGCAGTATTAGATTTCAGTTCTTC. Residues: CASSIRFQFF.

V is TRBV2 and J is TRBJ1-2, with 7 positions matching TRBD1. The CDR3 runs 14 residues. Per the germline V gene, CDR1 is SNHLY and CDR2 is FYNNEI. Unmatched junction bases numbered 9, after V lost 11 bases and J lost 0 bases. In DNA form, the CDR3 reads TGTGCCGGAAGAGGACAGGTAGCTAACTATGGCTACACCTTC. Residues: CAGRGQVANYGYTF.

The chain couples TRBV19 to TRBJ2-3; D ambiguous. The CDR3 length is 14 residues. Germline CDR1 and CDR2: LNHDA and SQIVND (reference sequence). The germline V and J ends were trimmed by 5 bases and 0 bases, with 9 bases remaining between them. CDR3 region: CASSGASSTDTQYF. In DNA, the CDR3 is TGTGCCAGTAGTGGTGCGTCTAGCACAGATACGCAGTATTTT.

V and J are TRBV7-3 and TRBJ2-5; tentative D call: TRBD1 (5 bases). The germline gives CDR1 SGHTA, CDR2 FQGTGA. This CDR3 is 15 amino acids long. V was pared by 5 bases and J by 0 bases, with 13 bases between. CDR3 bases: TGTGCCAGCAGCCCAGGGTTGGGGTACCAAGAGACCCAGTACTTC. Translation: CASSPGLGYQETQYF. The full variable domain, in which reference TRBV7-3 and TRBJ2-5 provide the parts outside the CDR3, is GAGVSQTPSNKVTEKGKYVELRCDPISGHTALYWYRQSLGQGPEFLIYFQGTGAADDSGLPNDRFFAVRPEGSVSTLKIQRTERGDSAVYLCASSPGLGYQETQYFGPGTRLLVL.

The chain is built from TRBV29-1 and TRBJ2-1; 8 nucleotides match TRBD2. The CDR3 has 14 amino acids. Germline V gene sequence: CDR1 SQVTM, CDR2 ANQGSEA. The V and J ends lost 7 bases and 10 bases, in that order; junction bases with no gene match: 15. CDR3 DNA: TGCAGCGGACCCCTAAGGGCTAGCGGGTCCGAGCAGTTCTTC. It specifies CSGPLRASGSEQFF.

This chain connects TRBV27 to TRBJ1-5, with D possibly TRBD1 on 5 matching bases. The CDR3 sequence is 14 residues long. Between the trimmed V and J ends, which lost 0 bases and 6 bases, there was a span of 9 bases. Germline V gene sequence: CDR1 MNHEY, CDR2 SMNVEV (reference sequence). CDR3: CASSLSGGFQPQHF. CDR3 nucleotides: TGTGCCAGCAGTTTATCGGGGGGGTTTCAGCCCCAGCATTTT.